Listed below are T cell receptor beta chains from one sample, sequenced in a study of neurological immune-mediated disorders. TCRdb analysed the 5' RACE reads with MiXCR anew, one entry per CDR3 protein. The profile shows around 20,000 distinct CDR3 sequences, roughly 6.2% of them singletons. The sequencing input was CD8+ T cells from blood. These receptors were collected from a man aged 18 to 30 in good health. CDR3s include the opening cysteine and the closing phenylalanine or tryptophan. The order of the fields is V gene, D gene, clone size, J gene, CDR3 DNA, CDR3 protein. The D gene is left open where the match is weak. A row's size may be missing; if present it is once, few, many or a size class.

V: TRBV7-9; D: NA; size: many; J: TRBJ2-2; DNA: TGTGCCAGCCGGGGGAAAGTGAACACCGGGGAGCTGTTTTTT; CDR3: CASRGKVNTGELFF
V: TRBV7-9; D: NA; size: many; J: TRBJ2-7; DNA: TGTGCCAGCAGCTTAGCTATCTTGGGGGACGAGCAGTACTTC; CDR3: CASSLAILGDEQYF
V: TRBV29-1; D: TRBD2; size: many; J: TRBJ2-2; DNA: TGCAGCGCTGAAGAGGGACTAGCCACCGGGGAGCTGTTTTTT; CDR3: CSAEEGLATGELFF
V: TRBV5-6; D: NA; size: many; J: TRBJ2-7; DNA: TGTGCCAGCAGCTTGGGACAACGGCGCGAGCAGTACTTC; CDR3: CASSLGQRREQYF
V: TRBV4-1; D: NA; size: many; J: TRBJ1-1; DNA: TGCGCCAGCAGCCGCGGAATGAACACTGAAGCTTTCTTT; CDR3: CASSRGMNTEAFF
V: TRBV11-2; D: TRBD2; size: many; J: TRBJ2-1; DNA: TGTGCCAGCAGCTCGGGACTAGCGGGGGGCAACTCCTACAATGAGCAGTTCTTC; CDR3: CASSSGLAGGNSYNEQFF
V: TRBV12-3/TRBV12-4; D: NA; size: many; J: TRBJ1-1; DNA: TGTGCCAGCAGTTTAAGTACAGTGAACACTGAAGCTTTCTTT; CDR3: CASSLSTVNTEAFF
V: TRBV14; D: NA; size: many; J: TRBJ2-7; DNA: TGTGCCAGCAGCCGCTACGACACGACACTCTACGAGCAGTACTTC; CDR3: CASSRYDTTLYEQYF
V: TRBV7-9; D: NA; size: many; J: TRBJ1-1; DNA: TGTGCCAGCAGCTCGACAGGACCTCGTGGCATGAACACTGAAGCTTTCTTT; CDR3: CASSSTGPRGMNTEAFF
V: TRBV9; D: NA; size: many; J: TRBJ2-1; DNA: TGTGCCAGCAGTGGTAGAGGGGGTCCCCCCTACAATGAGCAGTTCTTC; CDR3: CASSGRGGPPYNEQFF
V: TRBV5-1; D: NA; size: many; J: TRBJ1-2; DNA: TGCGCCAGCAGTATCGGGGGTAGCTATGGCTACACCTTC; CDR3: CASSIGGSYGYTF
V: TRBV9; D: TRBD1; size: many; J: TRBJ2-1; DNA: TGTGCCAGCAGCGCCCCCAAGACAGGGGTCAACAATGAGCAGTTCTTC; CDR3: CASSAPKTGVNNEQFF
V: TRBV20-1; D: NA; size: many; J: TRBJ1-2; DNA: TGCAGTTCCCTCGGGGGGGTTGAAGGCTATGGCTACACCTTC; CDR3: CSSLGGVEGYGYTF
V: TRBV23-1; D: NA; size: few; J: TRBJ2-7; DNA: TGCGCCAGCATCACCGGGACACCTTTCGAGTACGAGCAGTACTTC; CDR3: CASITGTPFEYEQYF
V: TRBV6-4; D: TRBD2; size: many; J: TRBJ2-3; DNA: TGTGCCAGCAGTGACTCTAGCGGGGGGGCAGATACGCAGTATTTT; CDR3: CASSDSSGGADTQYF
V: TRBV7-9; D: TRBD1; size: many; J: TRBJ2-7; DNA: TGTGCCAGCAGCAGCCCGGGACAGAAACCCTACGAGCAGTACTTC; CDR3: CASSSPGQKPYEQYF
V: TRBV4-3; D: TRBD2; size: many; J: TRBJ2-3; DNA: TGCGCCAGCAGCCAAGATCCGGGGGGGCTCGCAGATACGCAGTATTTT; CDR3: CASSQDPGGLADTQYF
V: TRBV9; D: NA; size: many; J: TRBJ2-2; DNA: TGTGCCAGCAGCCGTAGACGTGCGGAGTCGAACACCGGGGAGCTGTTTTTT; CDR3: CASSRRRAESNTGELFF
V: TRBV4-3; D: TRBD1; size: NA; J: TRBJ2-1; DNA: TGCGCCAGCAGCCAAGTGTTCTCAGGGGGCGATGAGCAGTTCTTC; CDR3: CASSQVFSGGDEQFF
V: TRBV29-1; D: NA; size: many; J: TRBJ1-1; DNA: TGCAGCGTTAACACCCCCAACACTGAAGCTTTCTTT; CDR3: CSVNTPNTEAFF
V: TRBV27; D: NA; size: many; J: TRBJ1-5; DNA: TGTGCCAGCCGTTTAGAGGGATCGGATAACAATCAGCCCCAGCATTTT; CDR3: CASRLEGSDNNQPQHF
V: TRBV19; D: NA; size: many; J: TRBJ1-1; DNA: TGTGCCAGTAGTATAGTGGCCAACACTGAAGCTTTCTTT; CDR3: CASSIVANTEAFF
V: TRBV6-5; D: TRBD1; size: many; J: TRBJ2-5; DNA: TGTGCCAGCAGTTCGCCGGGACAGGGAATGGAGACCCAGTACTTC; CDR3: CASSSPGQGMETQYF
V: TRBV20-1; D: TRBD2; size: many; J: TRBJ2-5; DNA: TGCAGTGCTAGCTCCCTAGCGGAGCCACAAGAGACCCAGTACTTC; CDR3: CSASSLAEPQETQYF
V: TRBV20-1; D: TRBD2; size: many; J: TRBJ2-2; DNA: TGCAGTGCTAGAGAGGGACTAGCAGACACCGGGGAGCTGTTTTTT; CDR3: CSAREGLADTGELFF
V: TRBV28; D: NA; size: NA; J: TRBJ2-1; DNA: TGTGCCAGCACTTGGGGGCCGGGGGATGAGCAGTTCTTC; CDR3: CASTWGPGDEQFF
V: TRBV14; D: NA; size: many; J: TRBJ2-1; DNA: TGTGCCAGCAGCTCTCTCGGGGGATCCTACAATGAGCAGTTCTTC; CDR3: CASSSLGGSYNEQFF
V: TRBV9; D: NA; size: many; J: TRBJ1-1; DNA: TGTGCCAGCAGCCCCCAGGGTCCGACTGAAGCTTTCTTT; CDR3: CASSPQGPTEAFF
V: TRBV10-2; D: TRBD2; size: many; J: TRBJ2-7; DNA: TGCGCCAGCAGTGTACTAGCGGGGGGATACTACGAGCAGTACTTC; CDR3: CASSVLAGGYYEQYF
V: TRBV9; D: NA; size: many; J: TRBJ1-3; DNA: TGTGCCAGCAGCGTAGACTTCAGCAACTCTGGAAACACCATATATTTT; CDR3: CASSVDFSNSGNTIYF
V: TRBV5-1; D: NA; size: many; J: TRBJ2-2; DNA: TGCGCCAGCAGCATGGGACCGCGACTAAACACCGGGGAGCTGTTTTTT; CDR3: CASSMGPRLNTGELFF
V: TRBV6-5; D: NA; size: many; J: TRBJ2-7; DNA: TGTGCCAGCAGTTACTCCGTAGCGAACGAGCAGTACTTC; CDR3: CASSYSVANEQYF
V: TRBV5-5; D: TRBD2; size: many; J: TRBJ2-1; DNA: TGTGCCAGCAGCTTTCTAGCGGGGGTGCGCAATGAGCAGTTCTTC; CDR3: CASSFLAGVRNEQFF
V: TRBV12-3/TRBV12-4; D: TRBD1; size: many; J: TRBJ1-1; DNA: TGTGCCAGCAGCTTGACAGGGGATGCTTTCTTT; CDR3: CASSLTGDAFF
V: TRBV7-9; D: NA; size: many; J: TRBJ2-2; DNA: TGTGCCAGCAGCCACCTTGAGGAGCTGTTTTTT; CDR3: CASSHLEELFF
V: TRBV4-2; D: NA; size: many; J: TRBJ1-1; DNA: TGTGCCAGCAGCCCACCAACAGCCCAGGGCACTGAAGCTTTCTTT; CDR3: CASSPPTAQGTEAFF
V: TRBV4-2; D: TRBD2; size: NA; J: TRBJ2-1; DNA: TGTGCCAGCCAAGATCAGTCTAGCGGGGGCAATGAGCAGTTCTTC; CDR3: CASQDQSSGGNEQFF
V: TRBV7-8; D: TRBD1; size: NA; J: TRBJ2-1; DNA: TGTGCCAGCAGCATCGGGACAGGGGCTTTCTACAATGAGCAGTTCTTC; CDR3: CASSIGTGAFYNEQFF
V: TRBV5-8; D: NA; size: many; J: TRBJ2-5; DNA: TGTGCCAGCAGCTCACCCGGACCTGGTGCGCGGGAGACCCAGTACTTC; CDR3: CASSSPGPGARETQYF
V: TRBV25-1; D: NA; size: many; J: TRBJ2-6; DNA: TGTGCCAGCAGTCGGTTTGGGGACACCAGCTCTGGGGCCAACGTCCTGACTTTC; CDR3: CASSRFGDTSSGANVLTF
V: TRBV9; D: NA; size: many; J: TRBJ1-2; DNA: TGTGCCAGCAGCAATGGGGGCGGCTACACCTTC; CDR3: CASSNGGGYTF
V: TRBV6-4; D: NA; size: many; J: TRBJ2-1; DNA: TGTGCCAGCAGTGAGGGCGGTGTACAGTTCTTC; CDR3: CASSEGGVQFF
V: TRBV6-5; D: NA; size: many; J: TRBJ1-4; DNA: TGTGCCAGCAGTTACTCGAGCGGGGGCCGACTGTTTTTT; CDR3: CASSYSSGGRLFF
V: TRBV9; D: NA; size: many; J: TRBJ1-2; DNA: TGTGCCAGCAGCATTACCCCGGGGGCCAACTATGGCTACACCTTC; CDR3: CASSITPGANYGYTF
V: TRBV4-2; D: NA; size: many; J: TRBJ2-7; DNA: TGTGCCAGCAGCCCGGGTAACTCCTACGAGCAGTACTTC; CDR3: CASSPGNSYEQYF
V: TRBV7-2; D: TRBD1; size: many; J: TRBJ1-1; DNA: TGTGCCAGCAGCTTCGATAGGGGGCTGAGCACTGAAGCTTTCTTT; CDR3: CASSFDRGLSTEAFF
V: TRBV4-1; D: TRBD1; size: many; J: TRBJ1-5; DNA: TGCGCCAGCAGCCTGGACAGGGGCGGTCAGCCCCAGCATTTT; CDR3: CASSLDRGGQPQHF
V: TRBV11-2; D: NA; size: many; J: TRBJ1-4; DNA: TGTGCCAGCAGCACTTGGGGGGCTACTAATGAAAAACTGTTTTTT; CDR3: CASSTWGATNEKLFF
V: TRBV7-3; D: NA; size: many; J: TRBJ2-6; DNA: TGTGCCAGCAGTTCCACGGGATCTGGGGCCAACGTCCTGACTTTC; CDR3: CASSSTGSGANVLTF
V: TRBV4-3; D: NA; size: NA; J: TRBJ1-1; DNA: TGCGCCAGCAGCGATTGGGAAAGGAACACTGAAGCTTTCTTT; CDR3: CASSDWERNTEAFF
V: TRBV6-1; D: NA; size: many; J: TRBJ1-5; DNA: TGTGCCAGCAGTGAAAACAGGCCGATCTATAGCAATCAGCCCCAGCATTTT; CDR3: CASSENRPIYSNQPQHF
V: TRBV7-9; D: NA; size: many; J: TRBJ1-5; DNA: TGTGCCAGCAGCAAAGGGGGGGGATCCCAGCATTTT; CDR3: CASSKGGGSQHF
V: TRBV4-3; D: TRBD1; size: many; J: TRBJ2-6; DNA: TGCGCCAGCAGCCAAGGGACAGGGCTATCTGGGGCCAACGTCCTGACTTTC; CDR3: CASSQGTGLSGANVLTF
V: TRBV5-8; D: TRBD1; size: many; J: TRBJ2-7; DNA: TGTGCCAGCAGCGACCGGGACAGGGGGCTCTACGAGCAGTACTTC; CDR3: CASSDRDRGLYEQYF
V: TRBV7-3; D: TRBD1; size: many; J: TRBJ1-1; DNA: TGTGCCAGCAGCGCTACGACAGGGAGTATCGCTGAAGCTTTCTTT; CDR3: CASSATTGSIAEAFF
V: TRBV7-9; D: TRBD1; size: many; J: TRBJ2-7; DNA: TGTGCCAGCAGCTCCGACCCAGGGGGTCTCTTTTACGAGCAGTACTTC; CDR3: CASSSDPGGLFYEQYF
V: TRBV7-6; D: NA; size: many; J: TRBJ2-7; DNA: TGTGCCAGCAGCTTAGATCGGGACACCTCCTACGAGCAGTACTTC; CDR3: CASSLDRDTSYEQYF
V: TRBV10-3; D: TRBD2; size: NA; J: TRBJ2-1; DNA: TGTGCCATCACCACAGTAAGGGGACTAGATACCCATGAGCAGTTCTTC; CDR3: CAITTVRGLDTHEQFF
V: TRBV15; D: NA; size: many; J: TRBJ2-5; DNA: TGTGCCACCAGCAGATCCCCTGGGGTTATCGAGACCCAGTACTTC; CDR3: CATSRSPGVIETQYF
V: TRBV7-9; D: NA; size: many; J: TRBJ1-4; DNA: TGTGCCAGCAGCTCCCAACCGGGGGGGGAGGAAAAACTGTTTTTT; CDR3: CASSSQPGGEEKLFF